This T cell receptor (beta chain) stems from a study of T-cell memory formation after mild COVID-19. The CDR3 totals 19 residues. Trimming at V came to 0 bases and at J to 6 bases, leaving 17 bases not matched to a gene. Germline V lookup: CDR1 LGHNA, CDR2 YSLEER. This clonotype has only a few counts. TCRdb itself ran the 5' RACE reads through MiXCR, one entry per CDR3 protein. The repertoire includes under 550,000 distinct CDR3 sequences, 18% of them detected once, and about 12% sits in the top ten. The chain is built from TRBV4-3 and TRBJ2-3; 8 bases agree with TRBD2. This TCR was sampled from an adult woman who had mild COVID-19 (a few samples of this study predate the infection). Cell type and time point are not known. Sequencing was performed on PBMCs or a T cell subset sorted from them (not recorded which). Written as DNA, the CDR3 is TGCGCCAGCAGCCAAGAGACCCCGGGAGGGGACATAGGTACCGATACGCAGTATTTT. It translates to CASSQETPGGDIGTDTQYF.